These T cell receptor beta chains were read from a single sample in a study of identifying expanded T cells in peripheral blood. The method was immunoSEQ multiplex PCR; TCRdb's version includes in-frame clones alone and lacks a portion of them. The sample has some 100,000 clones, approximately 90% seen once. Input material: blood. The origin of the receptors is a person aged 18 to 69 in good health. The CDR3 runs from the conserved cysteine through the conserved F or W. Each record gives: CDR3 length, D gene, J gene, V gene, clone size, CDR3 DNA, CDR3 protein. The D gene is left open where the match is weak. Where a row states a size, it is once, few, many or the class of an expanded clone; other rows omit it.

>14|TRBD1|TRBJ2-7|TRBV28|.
TGTGCCAGCAGCACCCGGACAGGGGCCTACGAGCAGTACTTC
CASSTRTGAYEQYF
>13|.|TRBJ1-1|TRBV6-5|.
TGTGCCAGTAAGACTTTTATGAACACTGAAGCTTTCTTT
CASKTFMNTEAFF
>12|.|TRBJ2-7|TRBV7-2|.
TGTGCCAGCAGCTTAAACCCCTACGAGCAGTACTTC
CASSLNPYEQYF
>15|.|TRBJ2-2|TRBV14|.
TGTGCCAGCAGCCGACGACAGGATCCCTCCCGGGAGCTGTTTTTT
CASSRRQDPSRELFF
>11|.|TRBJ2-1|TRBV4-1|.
TGCGCCAGCAGCCTACAAGATGAGCAGTTCTTC
CASSLQDEQFF
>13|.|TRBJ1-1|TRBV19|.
TGTGCCAGTAGTATTTGGGTCAACACTGAAGCTTTCTTT
CASSIWVNTEAFF
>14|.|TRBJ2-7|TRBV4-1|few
TGCGCCAGCTCCACCCCCGGGGCTGGGAGCGAGCAGTACTTC
CASSTPGAGSEQYF
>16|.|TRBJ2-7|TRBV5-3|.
TGTGCCAGAAGCTCCCGGGGCGTCTGTTACTCCTACGAGCAGTACTTC
CARSSRGVCYSYEQYF
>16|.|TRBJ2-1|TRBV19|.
TGTGCCAGTAGTGGGGAACTAGCCCCCACCTACAATGAGCAGTTCTTC
CASSGELAPTYNEQFF
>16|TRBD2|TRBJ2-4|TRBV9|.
TGTGCCAGCAGCGCCATGGGCGGGGGGACCAAAAACATTCAGTACTTC
CASSAMGGGTKNIQYF
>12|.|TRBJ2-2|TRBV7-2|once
TGTGCCAGCAACAGGGACACCGGGGAGCTGTTTTTT
CASNRDTGELFF
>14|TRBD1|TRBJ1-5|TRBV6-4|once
TGTGCCAGCAGTGAGACAGGGGGTGCCCAGCCCCAGCATTTT
CASSETGGAQPQHF
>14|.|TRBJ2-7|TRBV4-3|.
TGCGCCAGCAGCCAAGATCGCGGGGAGCTTCCCCCGTACTTC
CASSQDRGELPPYF
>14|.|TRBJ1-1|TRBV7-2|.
TGTGCCAGCAGCTTAAGGGTAAGGGACACTGAAGCTTTCTTT
CASSLRVRDTEAFF
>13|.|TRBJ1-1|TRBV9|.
TGTGCCAGCAGCCTGGGGTCGAACACTGAAGCTTTCTTT
CASSLGSNTEAFF
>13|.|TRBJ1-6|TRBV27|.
TGTGCCAGCAAAAGGGGCCCGAATTCACCCCTCCACTTT
CASKRGPNSPLHF
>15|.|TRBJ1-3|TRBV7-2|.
TGTGCCAGCAGCCAAGCTACAGGGATCGGAAACACCATATATTTT
CASSQATGIGNTIYF
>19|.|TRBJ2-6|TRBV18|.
TGTGCCAGCTCCCTGACCTACAGGGTTGTGACGGAGGGGGCCAACGTCCTGACTTTC
CASSLTYRVVTEGANVLTF
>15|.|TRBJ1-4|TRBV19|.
TGTGCCAGCCGAACCGGACAGATAACTAATGAAAAACTGTTTTTT
CASRTGQITNEKLFF
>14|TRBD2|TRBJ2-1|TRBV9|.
TGTGCCAGCAGCGTAGGCGGGGGGACCCTGGAGCAGTTCTTC
CASSVGGGTLEQFF
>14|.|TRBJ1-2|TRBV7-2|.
TGTGCCAGCAGCCCCCGACAGATGATCTATGGCTACACCTTC
CASSPRQMIYGYTF
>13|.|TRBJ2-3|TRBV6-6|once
TGTGCCAGCAGTACCACAGAGGCAGATACGCAGTATTTT
CASSTTEADTQYF
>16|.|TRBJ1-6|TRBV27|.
TGTGCCAGCAGTTTAAGGGCAGGGATTTTTAATTCACCCCTCCACTTT
CASSLRAGIFNSPLHF
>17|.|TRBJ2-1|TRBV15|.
TGTGCCACCAGCAGAGATTTCAGGGGGGGACCCTACAATGAGCAGTTCTTC
CATSRDFRGGPYNEQFF
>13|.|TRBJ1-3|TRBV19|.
TGTGCCAGTAGTGGAACATCTGGAAACACCATATATTTT
CASSGTSGNTIYF
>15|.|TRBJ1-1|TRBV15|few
TGTGCCACCAGCAGAGAAAAGGGCGTGAACACTGAAGCTTTCTTT
CATSREKGVNTEAFF
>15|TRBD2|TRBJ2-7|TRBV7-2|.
TGTGCCAGCAGCCCCAGCGGGGGTATCGCCTACGAGCAGTACTTC
CASSPSGGIAYEQYF
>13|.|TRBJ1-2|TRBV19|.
TGTGCCAGTAGTTCTAGGGGTTCCTATGGCTACACCTTC
CASSSRGSYGYTF
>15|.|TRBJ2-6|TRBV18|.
TGTGCCAGCTCACCAAGTCTTACCGGGGCCAACGTCCTGACTTTC
CASSPSLTGANVLTF
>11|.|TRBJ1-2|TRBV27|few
TGTGCCGTAAGGGGGTTACGGGGCTACACCTTC
CAVRGLRGYTF
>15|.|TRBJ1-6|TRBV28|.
TGTGCCAGCAACCCTAGCCTCTCCTATAATTCACCCCTCCACTTT
CASNPSLSYNSPLHF
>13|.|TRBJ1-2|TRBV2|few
TGTGCCAGCAGTACCGGAGGAAACTATGGCTACACCTTC
CASSTGGNYGYTF
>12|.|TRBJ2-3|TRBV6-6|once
TGTGCCAGCAGTTCCTCTTCAGATACGCAGTATTTT
CASSSSSDTQYF
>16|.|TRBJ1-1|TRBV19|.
TGTGCCAGTAGTATGGTACACCTGGCGAGGGACACTGAAGCTTTCTTT
CASSMVHLARDTEAFF
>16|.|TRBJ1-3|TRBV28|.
TGTGCCAGCAGCGACCCCCGTTCGGGGTCTGGAAACACCATATATTTT
CASSDPRSGSGNTIYF
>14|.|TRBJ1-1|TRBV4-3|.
TGCGCCAGCAGCCAAGACTTGAGGGACACTGAAGCTTTCTTT
CASSQDLRDTEAFF
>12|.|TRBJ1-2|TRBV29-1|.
TGCAGCGTTGAGAGAGCTAACTATGGCTACACCTTC
CSVERANYGYTF
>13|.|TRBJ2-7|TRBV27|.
TGTGCCAGCAGTCGCCAGGAATTTTACGAGCAGTACTTC
CASSRQEFYEQYF
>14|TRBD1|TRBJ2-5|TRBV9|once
TGTGCCAGCAGCGCCGAACAGGGGCAAGAGACCCAGTACTTC
CASSAEQGQETQYF
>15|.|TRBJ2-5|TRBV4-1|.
TGCGCCAGCAGCCAAGATGGGCGGGGCACAGAGACCCAGTACTTC
CASSQDGRGTETQYF
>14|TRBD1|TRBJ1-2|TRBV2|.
TGTGCCAGCAGTGGACCCGGGACAGCCTATGGCTACACCTTC
CASSGPGTAYGYTF
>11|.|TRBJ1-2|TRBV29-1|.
TGCAGCGTTGTAGTGCTCTATGGCTACACCTTC
CSVVVLYGYTF
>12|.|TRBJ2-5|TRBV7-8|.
TGTGCCAGCAGCAGGACCCCGGAGACCCAGTACTTC
CASSRTPETQYF
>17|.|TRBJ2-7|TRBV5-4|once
TGCGCCAGCAGCCAAGATGCAGGGGCCCCGCTCACCTACGAGCAGTACTTC
CASSQDAGAPLTYEQYF
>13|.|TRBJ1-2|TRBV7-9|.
TGTGCCAGCGGCTTAACCCCGAACTATGGCTACACCTTC
CASGLTPNYGYTF
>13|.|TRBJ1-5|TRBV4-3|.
TGCGCCAGCAGCCAAGATCTCCGTCAGCCCCAGCATTTT
CASSQDLRQPQHF
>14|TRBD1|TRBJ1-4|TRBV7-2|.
TGTGCCAGCAGCTGGGGGACAGGGGATGAAAAACTGTTTTTT
CASSWGTGDEKLFF
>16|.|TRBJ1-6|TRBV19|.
TGTGCCAGTAGTATATCGAGGGGGTCCTATAATTCACCCCTCCACTTT
CASSISRGSYNSPLHF
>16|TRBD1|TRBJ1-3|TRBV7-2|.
TGTGCCAGCAGCCCCCAAGACAGGGGCGCTGGAAACACCATATATTTT
CASSPQDRGAGNTIYF
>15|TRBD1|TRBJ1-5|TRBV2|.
TGTGCCAGCGTTAGGACAGGGGGTAGCCGCCAGCCCCAGCATTTT
CASVRTGGSRQPQHF
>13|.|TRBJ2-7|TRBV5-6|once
TGTGCCAGCAGCCCCTCGGATGTAGCCGAGCAGTACTTC
CASSPSDVAEQYF
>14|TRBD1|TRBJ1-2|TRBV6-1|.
TGTGCCAGCAGTACCCGACAGGGGTACTATGGCTACACCTTC
CASSTRQGYYGYTF
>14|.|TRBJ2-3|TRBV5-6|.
TGTGCCAGCAGCTTGGGCCTATTCGGGGATACGCAGTATTTT
CASSLGLFGDTQYF
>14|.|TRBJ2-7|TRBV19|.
TGTGCCAGTAGCCGAATGGAGGGGTTCGACGAGCAGTACTTC
CASSRMEGFDEQYF
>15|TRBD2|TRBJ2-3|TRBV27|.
TGTGCCAGCAGTTCCGGCGCTGGGGGGGCAGATACGCAGTATTTT
CASSSGAGGADTQYF